In its sample, the clone carrying this T cell receptor beta chain was seen many times. Its antigen is unidentified. The sample is drawn from a study of T cell repertoires in cytomegalovirus infection. TCRdb passed the reads through MiXCR, listing each CDR3 protein once. The data hold around 530,000 distinct CDR3 sequences, with approximately 15% observed a single time. Study results and caveats: Across the ex vivo response, the dominant clonotypes were HLA-C-restricted CMV-specific TCR beta clonotypes.

V was trimmed by 4 bases and J by 7 bases, leaving 17 bases between them. This CDR3 has 15 amino acids. Germline CDR1 SGHVS, CDR2 FNYEAQ. This clonotype originated in a human donor in good health (CMV status not recorded). Some clones in this sample may be carry-over from other donors' samples. The rearrangement links TRBV7-6 to TRBJ2-1; tentatively, D is TRBD2 (6 bases). The sample comprised CD8+ T cells from PBMCs. This CDR3 reads CASSSGRAGGNEQFF. Here the CDR3 DNA reads TGTGCCAGCAGCTCGGGGCGGGCAGGAGGGAATGAGCAGTTCTTC.